These T cell receptor beta chains were read from a single sample in a study of CD4 T cells in relation to SARS-CoV-2 and coronaviruses. Only in-frame clones appear in the TCRdb table, and some are missing; sequencing was by immunoSEQ multiplex PCR. The sample includes under 45,000 clones, under 90% of them seen just once. The antigens these receptors bind are not known. The sample comprised naive CD4+ T cells from PBMCs, cultured in vitro. All receptors come from an adult with COVID-19. Each CDR3 is given with its conserved first and last residue. Part of the rows lack a size; the others show once, few, many or a class for expanded clones.

TRBV7-3 few CASSLGGLALAGELFF
TRBV2 few CASSEATVNQPQHF
TRBV11-1 NA CASSLPKQGSTDTQYF
TRBV7-8 NA CASSTQSYEQYF
TRBV18 once CASSPPVAPINGYTF
TRBV12-5 NA CASGLVMAEQFF
TRBV4-2 NA CASSQGARYQETQYF
TRBV27 NA CASRTSRQAYEQYF
TRBV6-5 NA CASSLDARTPQHF
TRBV6-5 NA CASSYDWGNSNSPLHF
TRBV5-8 NA CASSRTGLISGANVLTF
TRBV18 NA CASSPQAGGNEQFF